These 22 T cell receptor beta chains originate from one sample sequenced in a study of beta chain features in type 1 diabetes. As every portion of the isolated RNA was reverse transcribed, the sequencing read expressed TCRB transcripts. Assay used: immunoSEQ multiplex PCR; TCRdb lists only in-frame clones, some missing. The profile covers around 170,000 clones, with roughly 9% appearing a single time and about 0.7% taken by the ten largest. The antigens for these receptors are not known. Study results and caveats: People with Type 1 diabetes carried modestly yet significantly shorter TCRB CDR3s in all four CD4+ subsets.

Sequenced input: central memory CD4+ T cells from blood. These receptors were collected from a woman in her 30s with type 1 diabetes.

The CDR3, as DNA: TGTGCCAGCAGCTTAAGGCTAGCGGGAGGACCTGAGCAGTTCTTC. Amino acids: CASSLRLAGGPEQFF. The V gene is TRBV7-3, the J gene TRBJ2-1; 11 nucleotides agree with TRBD2. The length of the CDR3 is 15 residues. V was clipped by 1 base and J by 9 bases; unmatched bases: 5. Germline CDR1 and CDR2: SGHTA and FQGTGA.

This clone was counted only a few times. The V gene is TRBV27, the J gene TRBJ1-1; TRBD1 matches 7 bases. The CDR3 is 14 residues long. J lost 6 bases, V lost 6 bases, and 10 bases had no gene match. The V gene's germline CDR1 is MNHEY and CDR2 SMNVEV (reference sequence). CDR3 bases: TGTGCCAGCAGACCTGCACAGGGGCGGGCTGAAGCTTTCTTT. Protein product: CASRPAQGRAEAFF.

This clone was detected a few times. The chain links TRBV18 to TRBJ2-7; D remains ambiguous. From germline, CDR1 is KGHSH and CDR2 LQKENI. The CDR3 length is 12 residues. V lost 2 bases and J lost 0, with 2 bases in between. The CDR3 loop is CASSPYSYEQYF. The CDR3 nucleotides are TGTGCCAGCTCACCATACTCCTACGAGCAGTACTTC.

Worth noting for this clone: The sample contains more than one DNA sequence encoding this CDR3. V is TRBV7-9 and J is TRBJ1-1; perhaps TRBD1 as D (6 bases). The germline CDR1 and CDR2 sequences are SEHNR and FQNEAQ (reference sequence). V gave up 4 bases and J gave up 1 base, with 7 bases separating them. This CDR3 is built from 13 residues. The CDR3 reads CASSSQGNTEAFF. CDR3 nucleotides: TGTGCCAGCAGCTCACAGGGGAACACTGAAGCTTTCTTT. Full variable domain (remainder filled in from reference TRBV7-9 and TRBJ1-1): DTGVSQNPRHKITKRGQNVTFRCDPISEHNRLYWYRQTLGQGPEFLTYFQNEAQLEKSRLLSDRFSAERPKGSFSTLEIQRTEQGDSAMYLCASSSQGNTEAFFGQGTRLTVV.

In its sample, this clone was seen a few times. J is TRBJ1-2 and V is TRBV7-9, with D hard to call. CDR1 and CDR2 from the germline V gene are SEHNR and FQNEAQ (reference sequence). This CDR3 comprises 13 residues. V was pared by 3 bases and J by 3 bases, with 8 bases between. CDR3: CASSFEYDYGYTF. DNA for the CDR3: TGTGCCAGCAGCTTTGAGTACGACTATGGCTACACCTTC.

This clone came up a few times. This rearrangement joins TRBV6-6 to TRBJ2-7; tentative D call: TRBD2 (5 bases). Per germline, CDR1 MNHNY and CDR2 SVGAGI (reference sequence). CDR3 length: 16 residues. Trimming took off 7 bases at V and 3 bases at J, with 22 bases between the two ends. The DNA of the CDR3 is TGTGCCAGCACCGTTGGGAGAGGGAGAGGGAGCTACGAGCAGTACTTC. It yields the protein CASTVGRGRGSYEQYF.

The table lists this clone with a few counts. The chain recombines TRBV29-1 with TRBJ2-5; TRBD2 agrees at 11 bases. Germline V gives CDR1 SQVTM, CDR2 ANQGSEA. The CDR3 length is 15 residues. The J segment lost 4 bases and the V segment lost 3 bases, leaving 7 bases of the junction unmatched. In DNA, the CDR3 is TGCAGCGTTGACCCGACCGGGACTAGCGGAGAGACCCAGTACTTC. Protein: CSVDPTGTSGETQYF.

This clone was detected a few times. The chain carries TRBV15 and TRBJ1-2; 8 bases align to TRBD1. The CDR3 covers 14 residues. V gave up 0 bases and J gave up 4 bases; unmatched junction bases: 1. Germline lookup yields CDR1 LNHNV and CDR2 YYDKDF (reference sequence). The CDR3 is CATSREDRVYGYTF. Written as DNA, the CDR3 is TGTGCCACCAGCAGAGAGGACAGGGTCTATGGCTACACCTTC.

This clone has more than one count but fewer than ten. Other DNA variants within this sample encode the same CDR3. The chain has TRBV28 and TRBJ1-1; 11 bases fit TRBD1. The germline V gene encodes CDR1 MDHEN and CDR2 SYDVKM. CDR3 length: 14 amino acids. V shed 4 bases and J 3 bases; nucleotides not matched to a gene: 1. The CDR3 loop is CASSSGQGDTEAFF. As DNA, the CDR3 is TGTGCCAGCAGTTCGGGACAGGGGGACACTGAAGCTTTCTTT.

The chain uses TRBV7-9 and TRBJ1-4, with D perhaps matching TRBD1 (6 bases). Germline V gene sequence: CDR1 SEHNR, CDR2 FQNEAQ (reference sequence). The CDR3 loop spans 16 amino acids. Trimming took off 5 bases at V and 0 bases at J, with 13 bases between the two ends. In nucleotides, the CDR3 is TGTGCCAGCAGCCGCTGGACAGACTCAACTAATGAAAAACTGTTTTTT. It specifies CASSRWTDSTNEKLFF.

This clone was detected only a few times. J is TRBJ1-2 and V is TRBV7-9, with D maybe TRBD1 (5 bases). Per germline, CDR1 SEHNR and CDR2 FQNEAQ (reference sequence). Between the trimmed V and J ends, which lost 1 base and 8 bases, there was a span of 11 bases. CDR3 size: 13 residues. Here the CDR3 DNA reads TGTGCCAGCAGCTTAGTTTGGGGGGACGGCTACACCTTC. Translation gives CASSLVWGDGYTF. Supplemented by reference TRBV7-9 and TRBJ1-2, the full variable domain reads DTGVSQNPRHKITKRGQNVTFRCDPISEHNRLYWYRQTLGQGPEFLTYFQNEAQLEKSRLLSDRFSAERPKGSFSTLEIQRTEQGDSAMYLCASSLVWGDGYTFGSGTRLTVV.

The V call is TRBV28, the J call TRBJ1-1; no clear D. The CDR3 has 12 amino acids. Germline loops: CDR1 MDHEN, CDR2 SYDVKM. V was clipped by 2 bases and J by 7 bases, with 8 bases between them. CDR3 residues: CASSLVPHEAFF. The DNA of the CDR3 is TGTGCCAGCAGTTTAGTCCCCCATGAAGCTTTCTTT.

The genes are TRBV19 and TRBJ2-5; 7 nucleotides align to TRBD1. CDR3 length equals 14 residues. The germline V gene encodes CDR1 LNHDA and CDR2 SQIVND (reference sequence). V shed 5 bases, J shed 4 bases, and the junction held 7 bases outside the gene matches. CDR3 bases: TGTGCCAGTAGTCCGACAGGGCGGCGAGAGACCCAGTACTTC. This codes for CASSPTGRRETQYF.

The V gene is TRBV5-1, the J gene TRBJ2-5, with D hard to call. Trimming stripped 0 bases from V and 3 bases from J, with 9 bases between. There are 14 residues in the CDR3. Germline CDR1 reads SGHRS; CDR2 reads YFSETQ. As DNA, the CDR3 is TGCGCCAGCAGCTTGGTGAGTTCGGAAGAGACCCAGTACTTC. This encodes CASSLVSSEETQYF.

This clone was seen more than once but under ten times. This CDR3 reads CASREGQGWSGYTF. The CDR3 region has the DNA TGTGCCAGCAGAGAGGGACAGGGGTGGAGTGGCTACACCTTC. The chain is built from TRBV28 and TRBJ1-2; 10 nucleotides match TRBD1. The CDR3 is 14 amino acids. With 6 bases clipped from V and 7 bases from J, the junction kept 8 bases outside the gene matches. Germline V gene sequence: CDR1 MDHEN, CDR2 SYDVKM.

Only a few counts were recorded for this clone. V and J are TRBV29-1 and TRBJ2-1; D possibly corresponds to TRBD1 (6 bases). Germline V lookup: CDR1 SQVTM, CDR2 ANQGSEA. The CDR3 is made up of 15 amino acids. Trimming left V 1 base short and J 4 bases short, with 14 bases between. The CDR3 DNA follows: TGCAGCGTTGAAGGTCAGGGGCAAAAGTACAATGAGCAGTTCTTC. It translates to CSVEGQGQKYNEQFF.

This chain joins TRBV28 and TRBJ2-7; 13 bases are shared with TRBD2. Trimming removed 8 bases from V and 1 base from J; junction bases left unmatched: 5. Per germline, CDR1 MDHEN and CDR2 SYDVKM. CDR3 size: 15 residues. CDR3 amino acids: CASLLAGGSSYEQYF. As DNA, the CDR3 is TGTGCCAGCCTACTAGCGGGAGGGTCTTCCTACGAGCAGTACTTC.

This chain links TRBV7-3 with TRBJ2-3; TRBD1 matches at 12 bases. Per the germline V gene, CDR1 is SGHTA and CDR2 is FQGTGA. The CDR3 runs to 19 residues. The V segment lost 5 bases and the J segment 1 base; nucleotides outside the gene matches: 13. The CDR3 DNA is TGTGCCAGCAGCCGTTTTCCGGGACAGGGGGCATTGGGCACAGATACGCAGTATTTT. This translates into CASSRFPGQGALGTDTQYF.

In its sample, this clone was seen many times. The chain employs TRBV28 and TRBJ2-2; maybe TRBD2 (6 bases). The CDR3 contains 15 residues. Trimming removed 2 bases from V and 0 bases from J, with 7 bases in between. Germline V gene sequence: CDR1 MDHEN, CDR2 SYDVKM. This CDR3 is CASSLPGANTGELFF. In DNA form, the CDR3 reads TGTGCCAGCAGTTTACCGGGAGCGAACACCGGGGAGCTGTTTTTT.

This clone was found a few times. The chain employs TRBV11-1 and TRBJ2-5; TRBD2 agrees at 8 bases. The V segment lost 6 bases and the J segment 2 bases; nucleotides outside the gene matches: 8. Germline lookup yields CDR1 SGHAT and CDR2 FQDESV (reference sequence). The CDR3 extends over 15 amino acids. DNA of the CDR3: TGTGCCAGCAGATCTCGGACTAGCCCACAAGAGACCCAGTACTTC. Amino acids: CASRSRTSPQETQYF.

Only a few counts were recorded for this clone. V and J are TRBV5-4 and TRBJ1-2; TRBD1 aligns across 8 bases. The CDR3 length is 17 residues. V shed 2 bases and J 0 bases; nucleotides not matched to a gene: 9. Germline-derived CDR1 and CDR2 are SGHNT and YYREEE (reference sequence). The DNA for the CDR3 is TGTGCCAGCAGCTTACCGTTGGGACAGGCGTCTAACTATGGCTACACCTTC. Translating gives CASSLPLGQASNYGYTF.

This clone occurred a few times. J is TRBJ2-4 and V is TRBV25-1; 9 positions match TRBD1. V lost 3 bases to trimming and J lost 2 bases; unmatched junction nucleotides: 5. In germline, CDR1 is MGHDK, CDR2 SYGVNS. The CDR3 is 16 residues long. The CDR3 is CASSDFGQGSKNIQYF. The CDR3 DNA reads TGTGCCAGCAGTGATTTCGGACAGGGGTCCAAAAACATTCAGTACTTC.